Listed below are T cell receptor beta chains from one sample, sequenced in a study of T-cell reconstitution after alpha-beta-depleted transplantation in children. One entry per CDR3 protein results from TCRdb running MiXCR on the PCR reads. Of about 400,000 distinct CDR3 sequences in the sample, roughly 20% were seen once. The sequences come from PBMCs from the stem cell graft donor, collected from the stem cell graft. These receptors all stem from a human donor who donated a stem cell graft to a child with acute myeloid leukemia. The CDR3 runs from the conserved cysteine through the conserved F or W. Fields, in order: D gene, V gene, J gene, clone size, CDR3 protein, CDR3 DNA. D genes are given only for firm matches. The size field is filled for only some rows; it gives once, few, many or a size class.

D: TRBD2; V: TRBV20-1; J: TRBJ2-3; size: -; CDR3: CSVMTSGRAQATDTQYF; DNA: TGCAGTGTTATGACTAGCGGGAGGGCCCAGGCCACAGATACGCAGTATTTT
D: TRBD2; V: TRBV20-1; J: TRBJ2-7; size: few; CDR3: CSAVSGRSSYEQYF; DNA: TGCAGTGCAGTTAGCGGGAGGTCCTCCTACGAGCAGTACTTC
D: -; V: TRBV20-1; J: TRBJ2-7; size: -; CDR3: CSAKSRISSYEQYF; DNA: TGCAGTGCTAAGTCCAGAATAAGCTCCTACGAGCAGTACTTC
D: TRBD2; V: TRBV20-1; J: TRBJ2-1; size: -; CDR3: CSACLAGRDNEQFF; DNA: TGCAGTGCTTGTCTAGCGGGACGGGACAATGAGCAGTTCTTC
D: TRBD2; V: TRBV5-1; J: TRBJ2-5; size: few; CDR3: CASSPRTTSGSGETQYF; DNA: TGCGCCAGCAGCCCTAGGACGACTAGCGGGAGTGGAGAGACCCAGTACTTC
D: -; V: TRBV20-1; J: TRBJ2-1; size: few; CDR3: CSATPGTSSYNEQFF; DNA: TGCAGTGCCACCCCCGGGACTTCCTCCTACAATGAGCAGTTCTTC
D: -; V: TRBV27; J: TRBJ2-3; size: many; CDR3: CASSLQGRSSTDTQYF; DNA: TGTGCCAGCAGTTTACAAGGGAGATCAAGCACAGATACGCAGTATTTT
D: -; V: TRBV6-1; J: TRBJ2-7; size: many; CDR3: CASSVNSGPVYEQYF; DNA: TGTGCCAGCAGTGTAAATAGCGGCCCGGTCTACGAGCAGTACTTC
D: TRBD2; V: TRBV20-1; J: TRBJ2-7; size: -; CDR3: CCAREVGLAGDLNLLSYEQYF; DNA: TGCTGTGCTAGAGAGGTCGGGCTAGCGGGAGATTTGAATCTATTATCTTACGAGCAGTACTTC
D: -; V: TRBV20-1; J: TRBJ2-7; size: many; CDR3: CSARAAATTYEQYF; DNA: TGCAGTGCTAGAGCGGCAGCTACTACCTACGAGCAGTACTTC
D: -; V: TRBV7-2; J: TRBJ2-4; size: -; CDR3: CASSVNLAKNIQYF; DNA: TGTGCCAGCAGCGTAAACTTAGCCAAAAACATTCAGTACTTC
D: -; V: TRBV11-2; J: TRBJ2-7; size: few; CDR3: CASSLAVGAYEQYF; DNA: TGTGCCAGCAGCTTAGCGGTAGGAGCCTACGAGCAGTACTTC
D: -; V: TRBV5-1; J: TRBJ2-3; size: -; CDR3: CASSLALFGTDTQYF; DNA: TGCGCCAGCAGCCTGGCCCTTTTCGGCACAGATACGCAGTATTTT
D: -; V: TRBV20-1; J: TRBJ2-1; size: -; CDR3: CSARERGARNNEQFF; DNA: TGCAGTGCTAGAGAGAGGGGCGCCAGAAACAATGAGCAGTTCTTC
D: TRBD2; V: TRBV2; J: TRBJ2-1; size: few; CDR3: CAKTSGRARTSYNEQFF; DNA: TGTGCCAAGACTAGCGGGAGGGCCCGAACCTCCTACAATGAGCAGTTCTTC
D: TRBD1; V: TRBV30; J: TRBJ2-2; size: -; CDR3: CASRQGSYTGELFF; DNA: TGTGCCTCCCGACAGGGATCGTACACCGGGGAGCTGTTTTTT
D: TRBD2; V: TRBV29-1; J: TRBJ2-3; size: few; CDR3: CSVEDRIGRGGATDTQYF; DNA: TGCAGCGTTGAAGATCGTATAGGTCGCGGGGGGGCTACAGATACGCAGTATTTT
D: -; V: TRBV6-1; J: TRBJ1-5; size: many; CDR3: CASRQGLNQPQHF; DNA: TGTGCCAGCAGACAAGGGCTCAATCAGCCCCAGCATTTT